Listed here is a single T cell receptor (beta chain). The data were taken from a study of Ad26.COV2.S vaccination and SARS-CoV-2 variants. Clones were sequenced by immunoSEQ multiplex PCR, and TCRdb holds only the in-frame ones, with some missing. The data contain fewer than 900,000 clones, more than 70% of them seen just once; the ten biggest clones take up about 1.5%. The CDR3 consists of 14 residues. The germline gives CDR1 MGHRA, CDR2 YSYEKL. V shed 1 base and J shed 3 bases, with 9 bases lying between them. Treatment noted: roughly 18 received Ad26.COV2.S at low or high dose, single or two shots; about 5 received placebo; per-sample allocation not given. Repertoires come from day 63 after the first vaccine or placebo injection.

Source: peripheral blood, taken in a trial of Ad26.COV2.S vaccine versus placebo. This receptor was identified in a person between 18 and 65 years old who received the Ad26.COV2.S COVID-19 vaccine or a placebo. This chain links TRBV4-1 with TRBJ2-5; D perhaps matches TRBD1 (6 bases). The DNA for the CDR3 is TGCGCCAGCAGCCAAGGAGGGGGTAAAGAGACCCAGTACTTC. This sequence encodes CASSQGGGKETQYF.